These T cell receptor beta chains were read from a single sample in a study of blood T cell repertoires in COVID-19. Profiled with immunoSEQ multiplex PCR; TCRdb holds only in-frame clones, not every one. The sample includes around 140,000 clones, over 75% seen only once; the top ten take around 3.9%. Sequencing was performed on PBMCs or T cells enriched from blood (not recorded which). The source is a man aged 45-60 years in a cohort exposed to, infected with or recovered from COVID-19 (not recorded which). The CDR3 runs from the conserved cysteine through the conserved F or W. The order of the fields is V gene, J gene, clone size, D gene, CDR3 DNA, CDR3 protein. The D gene is left open where the match is weak. The size field is filled for only some rows; it gives once, few, many or a size class.

V gene: TRBV29-1
J gene: TRBJ1-1
clone size: .
D gene: TRBD1
CDR3 DNA: TGCAGCGTGGACAGGCTGATGAACACTGAAGCTTTCTTT
CDR3 protein: CSVDRLMNTEAFF

V gene: TRBV7-7
J gene: TRBJ2-5
clone size: once
D gene: TRBD2
CDR3 DNA: TGTGCCAGCAGCTTAGCCCTAGCGGGCGGGGAGACCCAGTACTTC
CDR3 protein: CASSLALAGGETQYF

V gene: TRBV10-3
J gene: TRBJ1-1
clone size: .
D gene: .
CDR3 DNA: TGTGCCATCAGTCGGGAGCTGAACACTGAAGCTTTCTTT
CDR3 protein: CAISRELNTEAFF

V gene: TRBV10-2
J gene: TRBJ1-1
clone size: few
D gene: TRBD1
CDR3 DNA: TGCGCCAGCAGTGAATTACAGGGGGCCACTGAAGCTTTCTTT
CDR3 protein: CASSELQGATEAFF

V gene: TRBV11-2
J gene: TRBJ2-7
clone size: .
D gene: TRBD1
CDR3 DNA: TGTGCCAGCAGCTTACCAGGGACAGTTACCTACGAGCAGTACTTC
CDR3 protein: CASSLPGTVTYEQYF

V gene: TRBV19
J gene: TRBJ1-1
clone size: .
D gene: .
CDR3 DNA: TGTGCCAGTAGTCCCTGGGAGGGAGGTCCTGAAGCTTTCTTT
CDR3 protein: CASSPWEGGPEAFF

V gene: TRBV7-9
J gene: TRBJ1-1
clone size: .
D gene: .
CDR3 DNA: TGTGCCAGCAGCTTAAGCGCCGTGAACACTGAAGCTTTCTTT
CDR3 protein: CASSLSAVNTEAFF

V gene: TRBV3-1/TRBV3-2
J gene: TRBJ2-5
clone size: once
D gene: TRBD2
CDR3 DNA: TGTGCCAGCAGCCATTTCGCGGCGGGAGTAGAGACCCAGTACTTC
CDR3 protein: CASSHFAAGVETQYF

V gene: TRBV28
J gene: TRBJ2-1
clone size: .
D gene: .
CDR3 DNA: TGTGCCAGCAGTTTCGGAGGCCCATCCAATGAGCAGTTCTTC
CDR3 protein: CASSFGGPSNEQFF

V gene: TRBV5-5
J gene: TRBJ1-4
clone size: few
D gene: .
CDR3 DNA: TGTGCCAGCAGCTTCCAGATGAATGAAAAACTGTTTTTT
CDR3 protein: CASSFQMNEKLFF

V gene: TRBV6-2/TRBV6-3
J gene: TRBJ1-2
clone size: .
D gene: .
CDR3 DNA: TGTGCCAGCAGTCCCCATAGCCCCCGGGCTAACTATGGCTACACCTTC
CDR3 protein: CASSPHSPRANYGYTF

V gene: TRBV7-8
J gene: TRBJ1-2
clone size: .
D gene: TRBD1
CDR3 DNA: TGTGCCAGCAGCTTAGCTCCCGGGACAGGGCATTATGGCTACACCTTC
CDR3 protein: CASSLAPGTGHYGYTF

V gene: TRBV7-8
J gene: TRBJ2-3
clone size: .
D gene: .
CDR3 DNA: TGTGCCAGCAGCGAGAACGGGGGGCTAGGTACGCAGTATTTT
CDR3 protein: CASSENGGLGTQYF

V gene: TRBV12-3/TRBV12-4
J gene: TRBJ2-5
clone size: .
D gene: TRBD1
CDR3 DNA: TGTGCCAGCAGTTCGGACAGGAGGGAGACCCAGTACTTC
CDR3 protein: CASSSDRRETQYF

V gene: TRBV19
J gene: TRBJ1-2
clone size: few
D gene: .
CDR3 DNA: TGTGCCAGCGCCCCGGGAGCTAACTATGGCTACACCTTC
CDR3 protein: CASAPGANYGYTF

V gene: TRBV4-1
J gene: TRBJ2-2
clone size: .
D gene: TRBD1
CDR3 DNA: TGCGCCAGCAGCCAACGACAGGGGGCGCACACCGGGGAGCTGTTTTTT
CDR3 protein: CASSQRQGAHTGELFF

V gene: TRBV19
J gene: TRBJ1-4
clone size: .
D gene: TRBD1
CDR3 DNA: TGTGCCAGTAGAAGTATCGGCAGGGGGAATGAAAAACTGTTTTTT
CDR3 protein: CASRSIGRGNEKLFF

V gene: TRBV2
J gene: TRBJ2-2
clone size: .
D gene: .
CDR3 DNA: TGTGCCAGCAACCAGGGTACCGGGGAGCTGTTTTTT
CDR3 protein: CASNQGTGELFF

V gene: TRBV2
J gene: TRBJ2-5
clone size: .
D gene: TRBD2
CDR3 DNA: TGTGCCACCGAGCGGGGGAAAGAGACCCAGTACTTC
CDR3 protein: CATERGKETQYF

V gene: TRBV30
J gene: TRBJ1-4
clone size: .
D gene: .
CDR3 DNA: TGTGCCTGGAGTGCTGCGGATGAAAAACTGTTTTTT
CDR3 protein: CAWSAADEKLFF

V gene: TRBV28
J gene: TRBJ1-4
clone size: .
D gene: TRBD1
CDR3 DNA: TGTGCCAGCAGTTTGGGGGACAGGGTAAATGAAAAACTGTTTTTT
CDR3 protein: CASSLGDRVNEKLFF

V gene: TRBV28
J gene: TRBJ1-4
clone size: .
D gene: .
CDR3 DNA: TGTGCCAGCATCCCGGGGGGTTCTGGGAATGAAAAACTGTTTTTT
CDR3 protein: CASIPGGSGNEKLFF

V gene: TRBV19
J gene: TRBJ1-2
clone size: .
D gene: .
CDR3 DNA: TGTGCCAGTAGTTCCCCCGGGCAGGGTGCCTATGGCTACACCTTC
CDR3 protein: CASSSPGQGAYGYTF

V gene: TRBV7-9
J gene: TRBJ2-7
clone size: once
D gene: TRBD1
CDR3 DNA: TGTGCCAGCAGCTCCTCCGGGACAGGGAGCGAGCAGTACTTC
CDR3 protein: CASSSSGTGSEQYF

V gene: TRBV19
J gene: TRBJ1-2
clone size: once
D gene: .
CDR3 DNA: TGTGCCAGTAGTGGCCCAACCCCCTATGGCTACACCTTC
CDR3 protein: CASSGPTPYGYTF

V gene: TRBV28
J gene: TRBJ2-7
clone size: few
D gene: TRBD2
CDR3 DNA: TGTGCCAGCAGTTCCTTAGCGGGGGGGCATGTCGAGCAGTACTTC
CDR3 protein: CASSSLAGGHVEQYF

V gene: TRBV28
J gene: TRBJ1-2
clone size: .
D gene: .
CDR3 DNA: TGTGCCAGCAGTCCTGGGGGGGCGGGGAACTATGGCTACACCTTC
CDR3 protein: CASSPGGAGNYGYTF

V gene: TRBV6-1
J gene: TRBJ1-2
clone size: .
D gene: TRBD1
CDR3 DNA: TGTGCCAGCAGTGAATATCCCGGGACAGGGAATCACTATGGCTACACCTTC
CDR3 protein: CASSEYPGTGNHYGYTF

V gene: TRBV5-6
J gene: TRBJ2-7
clone size: .
D gene: TRBD2
CDR3 DNA: TGTGCCAGCAGCTTGGCCCCAAGCGGGAACTCCTACGAGCAGTACTTC
CDR3 protein: CASSLAPSGNSYEQYF

V gene: TRBV5-1
J gene: TRBJ2-7
clone size: .
D gene: TRBD1
CDR3 DNA: TGCGCCAGCAGCTTGTCTGGACAGGTGTACTACGAGCAGTACTTC
CDR3 protein: CASSLSGQVYYEQYF

V gene: TRBV9
J gene: TRBJ2-1
clone size: .
D gene: TRBD2
CDR3 DNA: TGTGCCAGCAGCCCTGGGACTAGCGGGGGGATGGTGGCCTACAATGAGCAGTTCTTC
CDR3 protein: CASSPGTSGGMVAYNEQFF

V gene: TRBV5-6
J gene: TRBJ1-3
clone size: few
D gene: .
CDR3 DNA: TGTGCCAGCAGCTTTTACCAGGGGTCCTCTGGAAACACCATATATTTT
CDR3 protein: CASSFYQGSSGNTIYF

V gene: TRBV30
J gene: TRBJ1-2
clone size: few
D gene: TRBD1
CDR3 DNA: TGTGCCTGGACCCGGACAGGGGGCGGTTATGGCTACACCTTC
CDR3 protein: CAWTRTGGGYGYTF

V gene: TRBV7-9
J gene: TRBJ1-2
clone size: .
D gene: TRBD1
CDR3 DNA: TGTGCCAGCAGCTACGGACAGGGCGAAGATGGCTACACCTTC
CDR3 protein: CASSYGQGEDGYTF

V gene: TRBV5-1
J gene: TRBJ2-7
clone size: once
D gene: TRBD1
CDR3 DNA: TGCGCCAGCAGCCCGAAGACAGGGGCCTCCTACGAGCAGTACTTC
CDR3 protein: CASSPKTGASYEQYF

V gene: TRBV30
J gene: TRBJ1-1
clone size: .
D gene: .
CDR3 DNA: TGTGCCTGGAGGCCGAACAGGAACACTGAAGCTTTCTTT
CDR3 protein: CAWRPNRNTEAFF

V gene: TRBV3-1/TRBV3-2
J gene: TRBJ2-3
clone size: .
D gene: TRBD2
CDR3 DNA: TGTGCCAGCAGCCAAGGTTCTAGCGGGGTACATTCGATCACAGATACGCAGTATTTT
CDR3 protein: CASSQGSSGVHSITDTQYF

V gene: TRBV19
J gene: TRBJ1-2
clone size: few
D gene: TRBD1
CDR3 DNA: TGTGCCAGTAGTTCCGCCGGGACAGCTAACTATGGCTACACCTTC
CDR3 protein: CASSSAGTANYGYTF

V gene: TRBV5-5
J gene: TRBJ2-1
clone size: .
D gene: TRBD1
CDR3 DNA: TGTGCCAGCAGCGTAAGGGACAGTTCTTACAATGAGCAGTTCTTC
CDR3 protein: CASSVRDSSYNEQFF

V gene: TRBV4-1
J gene: TRBJ2-7
clone size: few
D gene: TRBD1
CDR3 DNA: TGCGCCAGCAGCCACTCCGGGACAGGGATGAACGAGCAGTACTTC
CDR3 protein: CASSHSGTGMNEQYF

V gene: TRBV6-5
J gene: TRBJ2-7
clone size: .
D gene: TRBD1
CDR3 DNA: TGTGCCAGCAAGAGGACAGGAGCCTACGAGCAGTACTTC
CDR3 protein: CASKRTGAYEQYF

V gene: TRBV6-4
J gene: TRBJ2-1
clone size: .
D gene: TRBD2
CDR3 DNA: TGTGCCAGCAGTCTTCTAGCGGGAGATCACAATGAGCAGTTCTTC
CDR3 protein: CASSLLAGDHNEQFF